This T cell receptor beta chain was profiled in a study of cytomegalovirus exposure and HLA in healthy donors. Looking at the study overall: HLA-typed donors contributed 65 million to 85 million unique TCRs, which were held in an early data release.

Both 60 Vbeta primers and 13 Jbeta primers went into the PCR. Assay used: immunoSEQ multiplex PCR; TCRdb lists only in-frame clones, some missing. Of around 140,000 clones in the sample, roughly four fifths were seen once. In the case of this clone: The target antigen is unknown.

Study observations and caveats: For most TCR sequences rarity was the rule, although some public TCRs occurred in many donors. In a later analysis, at a false discovery rate of 0.05, roughly 17,000 TCR beta sequences were associated with HLA alleles.

Between the trimmed V and J ends, which lost 0 bases and 7 bases, there was a span of 10 bases. CDR1 and CDR2 from the germline V gene are SQVTM and ANQGSEA. The CDR3 totals 13 residues. Source material: PBMCs. This chain links TRBV29-1 with TRBJ2-1; D possibly corresponds to TRBD2 (6 bases). The receptor's source is a man between 18 and 29 years old in good health and CMV-seropositive. CDR3 coding DNA: TGCAGCGTTGAAGATCTGGCGGGAAATGAGCAGTTCTTC. Protein: CSVEDLAGNEQFF.